A selection of T cell receptor beta chains follows, all from one sample in a study of molecular identifiers for immune sequencing clone quantification. TCRdb called the PCR reads again in MiXCR, with one record for every CDR3 protein. The top ten clones hold 0.7% to 0.95% of a sample with about 630,000 distinct CDR3 sequences, roughly 25% of them seen once. Sequencing input: naive CD8+ T cells from blood, with Jurkat cell RNA spiked in. The receptors stem from a human donor in good health. Some libraries in this study had Jurkat cell RNA spiked in. CDR3s include the opening cysteine and the closing phenylalanine or tryptophan. The order of the fields is V gene, CDR3 protein.

>TRBV4-3
CASSQDPGTETQYF
>TRBV5-1
CASSLAGALDQPQHF
>TRBV5-6
CASSLGHRPQHF
>TRBV7-9
CASSPRQGEKHTEAFF
>TRBV12-5
CASGPPGTVAYEQYF
>TRBV7-9
CVSSLVLRKSTGELFF
>TRBV14
CASSPTGVVEQYF
>TRBV7-6
CASSFGGRDPALTNYGYTF
>TRBV7-6
CASSLTTGVWDNEQFF
>TRBV4-1
CASSQVGESSGNTIYF
>TRBV20-1
CSARGGLADIYEQYF
>TRBV7-9
CASSLVPGQPNTEAFF
>TRBV20-1
CSAPGDRVFSYEQYF
>TRBV4-2
CASSQDKTPYYEQYF
>TRBV5-1
CASSFRYEQYF
>TRBV19
CASSPGFGTYEQYF
>TRBV18
CASSLPPRTSVSSDTQYF
>TRBV24-1
CATMAGTWGIGELFF
>TRBV19
CASSITGGSTDTQYF
>TRBV10-1
CVSSEDLNTEAFF
>TRBV27
CASSISGSQSDTQYF
>TRBV4-1
CASSQQGIGNQPQHF
>TRBV20-1
CSARPHALNRDRGTLGQYF
>TRBV29-1
CSGLISGTLQETQYF
>TRBV4-1
CASSQVGGRVTEAFF
>TRBV7-9
CASSPPDRGNEKLFF
>TRBV2
CASKERIMNTEAFF
>TRBV5-4
CASSHGHAAAYEQYF
>TRBV12-3/TRBV12-4
CASSLGWGQEEYQETQYF
>TRBV27
CASSYGGTKNIQYF
>TRBV4-1
CASSQEFPDEQYF
>TRBV12-3/TRBV12-4
CASSLALLTMLTRDRGYEQYF
>TRBV7-9
CASSLVPQDTQYF
>TRBV21-1
CASSPRDRENYSGANVLTF
>TRBV4-3
CASSHGTGSGNTIYF